One T cell receptor (beta chain) is described in this entry. This entry is derived from a study of blood T cell repertoires in COVID-19. Study-level background: From T cells, B-cell-depleted T cells, or PBMCs came the material, which was cDNA or gDNA.

Produced via immunoSEQ multiplex PCR; TCRdb's table is partial and in-frame only. The table has 97,000 or so clones, 80% to 95% seen once. This clonotype was obtained from a woman between 50 and 59 years old with COVID-19, enrolled during active disease. The material sequenced was peripheral blood.

The CDR3 is CAITGTGGSSPLHF. The CDR3 coding sequence is TGTGCCATCACTGGGACAGGGGGCAGTTCACCCCTCCACTTT. This chain uses TRBV10-3 with TRBJ1-6; TRBD1 agrees at 12 bases. V lost 7 bases, J lost 9 bases, and 4 bases stayed unmatched. The germline gives CDR1 ENHRY, CDR2 SYGVKD. The CDR3 runs to 14 residues.